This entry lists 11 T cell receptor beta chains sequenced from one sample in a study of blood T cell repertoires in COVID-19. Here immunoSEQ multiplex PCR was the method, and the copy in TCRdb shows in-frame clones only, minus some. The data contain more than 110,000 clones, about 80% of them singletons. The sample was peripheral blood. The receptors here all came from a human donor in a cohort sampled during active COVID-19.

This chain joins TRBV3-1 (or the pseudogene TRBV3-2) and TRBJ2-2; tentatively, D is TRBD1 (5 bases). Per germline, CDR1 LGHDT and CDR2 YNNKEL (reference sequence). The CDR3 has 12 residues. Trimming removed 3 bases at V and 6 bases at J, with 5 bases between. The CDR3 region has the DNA TGTGCCAGCAGCCACAGGGCCGGGGAGCTGTTTTTT. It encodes CASSHRAGELFF.

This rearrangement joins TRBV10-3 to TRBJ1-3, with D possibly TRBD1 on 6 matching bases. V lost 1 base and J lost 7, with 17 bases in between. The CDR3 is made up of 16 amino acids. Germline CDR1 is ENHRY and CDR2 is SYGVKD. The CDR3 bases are TGTGCCATCAGTGAGTATCGAGGACAGTCCGGGAACACCATATATTTT. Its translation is CAISEYRGQSGNTIYF.

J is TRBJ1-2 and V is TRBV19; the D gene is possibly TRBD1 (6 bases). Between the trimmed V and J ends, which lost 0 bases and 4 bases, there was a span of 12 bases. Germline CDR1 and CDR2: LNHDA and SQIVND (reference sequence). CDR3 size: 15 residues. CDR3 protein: CASSIDQGTSYGYTF. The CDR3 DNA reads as TGTGCCAGTAGTATAGATCAAGGGACATCCTATGGCTACACCTTC.

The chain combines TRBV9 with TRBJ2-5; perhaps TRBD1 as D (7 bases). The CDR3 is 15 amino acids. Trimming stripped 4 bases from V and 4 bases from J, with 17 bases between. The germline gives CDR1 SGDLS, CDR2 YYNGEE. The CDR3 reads CASSFPGGGTETQYF. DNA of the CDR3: TGTGCCAGCAGCTTCCCTGGAGGGGGCACAGAGACCCAGTACTTC.

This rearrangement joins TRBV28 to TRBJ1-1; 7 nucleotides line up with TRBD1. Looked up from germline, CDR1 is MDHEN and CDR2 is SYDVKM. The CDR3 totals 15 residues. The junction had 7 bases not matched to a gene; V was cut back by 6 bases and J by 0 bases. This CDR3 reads CASSWIDRVNTEAFF. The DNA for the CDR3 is TGTGCCAGCAGCTGGATCGACAGGGTGAACACTGAAGCTTTCTTT.

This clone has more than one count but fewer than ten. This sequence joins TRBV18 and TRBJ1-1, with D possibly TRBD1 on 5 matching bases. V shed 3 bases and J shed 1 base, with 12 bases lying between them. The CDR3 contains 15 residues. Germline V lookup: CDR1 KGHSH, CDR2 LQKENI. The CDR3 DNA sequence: TGTGCCAGCTCACCGGTGACAGCTGGGAACACTGAAGCTTTCTTT. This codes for CASSPVTAGNTEAFF.

CDR3 in amino acids: CASSLGEETQYF. In DNA, the CDR3 is TGCGCCAGCAGCTTGGGGGAGGAGACCCAGTACTTC. This chain links TRBV5-1 with TRBJ2-5, with a tentative D call TRBD2 (5 bases). Looked up from germline, CDR1 is SGHRS and CDR2 is YFSETQ. CDR3 length equals 12 residues. V was shortened by 0 bases and J by 5 bases, with 5 bases between the two germline ends. Full variable domain (rest looked up from reference TRBV5-1 and TRBJ2-5): KAGVTQTPRYLIKTRGQQVTLSCSPISGHRSVSWYQQTPGQGLQFLFEYFSETQRNKGNFPGRFSGRQFSNSRSEMNVSTLELGDSALYLCASSLGEETQYFGPGTRLLVL.

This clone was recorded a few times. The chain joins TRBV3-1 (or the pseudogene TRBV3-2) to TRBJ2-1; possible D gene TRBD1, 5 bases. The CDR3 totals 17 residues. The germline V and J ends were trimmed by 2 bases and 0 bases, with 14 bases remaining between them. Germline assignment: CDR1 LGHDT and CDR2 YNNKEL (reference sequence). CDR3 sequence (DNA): TGTGCCAGCAGCCAAAGGGGCGGTGCTAGCTCCTACAATGAGCAGTTCTTC. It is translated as CASSQRGGASSYNEQFF.

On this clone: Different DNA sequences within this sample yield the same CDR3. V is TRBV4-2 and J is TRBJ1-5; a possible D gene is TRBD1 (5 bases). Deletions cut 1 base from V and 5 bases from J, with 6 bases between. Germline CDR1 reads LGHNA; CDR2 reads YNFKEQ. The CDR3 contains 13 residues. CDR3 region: CASSQGRDQPQHF. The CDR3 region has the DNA TGTGCCAGCAGCCAAGGCAGGGATCAGCCCCAGCATTTT.

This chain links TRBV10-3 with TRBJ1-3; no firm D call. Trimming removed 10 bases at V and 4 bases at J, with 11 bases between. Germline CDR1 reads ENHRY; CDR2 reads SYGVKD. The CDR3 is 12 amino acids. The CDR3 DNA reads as TGTGCCACCACTATTGGGGGAAACACCATATATTTT. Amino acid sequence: CATTIGGNTIYF.

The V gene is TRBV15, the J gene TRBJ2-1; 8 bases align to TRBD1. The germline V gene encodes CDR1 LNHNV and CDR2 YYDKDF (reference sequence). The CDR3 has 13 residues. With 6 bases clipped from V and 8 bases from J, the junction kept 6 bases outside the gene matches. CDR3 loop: CATSGRGPDEQFF. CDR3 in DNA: TGTGCCACCAGTGGCAGGGGGCCGGATGAGCAGTTCTTC.